The rows below give T cell receptor beta chains drawn from one sample of a study of T cell changes during pregnancy in multiple sclerosis. The data were produced by immunoSEQ multiplex PCR, yet TCRdb's version contains in-frame clones alone and is incomplete. The table records more than 90,000 clones, 92% of them present only once. Sequenced material: peripheral blood, taken in the third trimester of pregnancy. Source of these receptors: a female donor with multiple sclerosis, enrolled in a pregnancy study. The conserved cysteine and the conserved F or W are not part of the CDR3 here.

CDR3 protein: ASPLARSVSSSYNEQF
J gene: TRBJ2-1
V gene: TRBV2

CDR3 protein: ASLEWLLAKNIQY
J gene: TRBJ2-4
V gene: TRBV25-1

CDR3 protein: ASSGPGLGNTGELF
J gene: TRBJ2-2
V gene: TRBV7-9

CDR3 protein: ASKLDRDTEAF
J gene: TRBJ1-1
V gene: TRBV19

CDR3 protein: ASSGGTGTEKLF
J gene: TRBJ1-4
V gene: TRBV2

CDR3 protein: ASSLGAFSYNEQF
J gene: TRBJ2-1
V gene: TRBV5-6

CDR3 protein: ASSGPGQGASNTEAF
J gene: TRBJ1-1
V gene: TRBV5-4

CDR3 protein: ASSRDSYNSPLH
J gene: TRBJ1-6
V gene: TRBV5-6

CDR3 protein: ASSPPGQPNNEQF
J gene: TRBJ2-1
V gene: TRBV18

CDR3 protein: ASVLAVHGGETQY
J gene: TRBJ2-5
V gene: TRBV7-9

CDR3 protein: ASSDRRFTEAF
J gene: TRBJ1-1
V gene: TRBV25-1

CDR3 protein: SVEPNSGNTIY
J gene: TRBJ1-3
V gene: TRBV29-1

CDR3 protein: AISTGNTEAF
J gene: TRBJ1-1
V gene: TRBV10-3

CDR3 protein: ACPSTGARDTQY
J gene: TRBJ2-3
V gene: TRBV30

CDR3 protein: ASSQDTLGAREGRNEQF
J gene: TRBJ2-1
V gene: TRBV4-1

CDR3 protein: ASSLEGASYGYT
J gene: TRBJ1-2
V gene: TRBV7-2

CDR3 protein: ASSLRTSGRAEEETQY
J gene: TRBJ2-5
V gene: TRBV7-9

CDR3 protein: SASGSYEQY
J gene: TRBJ2-7
V gene: TRBV20-1

CDR3 protein: ASYGTGLGGTEAF
J gene: TRBJ1-1
V gene: TRBV2

CDR3 protein: ASSSFRDRELF
J gene: TRBJ2-2
V gene: TRBV7-8

CDR3 protein: AWSVIRGAGEKLF
J gene: TRBJ1-4
V gene: TRBV30

CDR3 protein: ASSLVMGGGGELF
J gene: TRBJ2-2
V gene: TRBV11-2

CDR3 protein: ASSPRLAGGYETQY
J gene: TRBJ2-5
V gene: TRBV5-6

CDR3 protein: ATSARQALGTEAF
J gene: TRBJ1-1
V gene: TRBV15

CDR3 protein: ASRSTGYSGNTIY
J gene: TRBJ1-3
V gene: TRBV27

CDR3 protein: ASSPLPERASSLAGGMDEQF
J gene: TRBJ2-1
V gene: TRBV12-1

CDR3 protein: ASSPPGGNGYT
J gene: TRBJ1-2
V gene: TRBV28

CDR3 protein: ASSSITDRGYT
J gene: TRBJ1-2
V gene: TRBV27

CDR3 protein: ASSQDTPSVGDEQF
J gene: TRBJ2-1
V gene: TRBV4-1

CDR3 protein: ASSLLTGGAYEQY
J gene: TRBJ2-7
V gene: TRBV27

CDR3 protein: ASSLGGASSYEQY
J gene: TRBJ2-7
V gene: TRBV27

CDR3 protein: ASSITGTSGFRTDTQY
J gene: TRBJ2-3
V gene: TRBV19

CDR3 protein: SAGTVNTEAF
J gene: TRBJ1-1
V gene: TRBV29-1

CDR3 protein: ASSYAGADETQY
J gene: TRBJ2-5
V gene: TRBV6-5

CDR3 protein: ASSTPAKNIQY
J gene: TRBJ2-4
V gene: TRBV6-5

CDR3 protein: ASSLGTGGQRVDTQY
J gene: TRBJ2-3
V gene: TRBV5-4

CDR3 protein: ASSLGHGGHSGNTIY
J gene: TRBJ1-3
V gene: TRBV7-9

CDR3 protein: ASLGANGELF
J gene: TRBJ2-2
V gene: TRBV2

CDR3 protein: ASSQVGGNRTEAF
J gene: TRBJ1-1
V gene: TRBV14

CDR3 protein: ASSLRGQGGPREQY
J gene: TRBJ2-7
V gene: TRBV5-1

CDR3 protein: ASSRETSGANVLT
J gene: TRBJ2-6
V gene: TRBV5-1

CDR3 protein: ASSPISRLGGETQY
J gene: TRBJ2-5
V gene: TRBV18

CDR3 protein: ASSFLFGTEAF
J gene: TRBJ1-1
V gene: TRBV7-9

CDR3 protein: ASSIPMGRGYQPQH
J gene: TRBJ1-5
V gene: TRBV19

CDR3 protein: ASSQRTSWETQY
J gene: TRBJ2-5
V gene: TRBV7-6

CDR3 protein: ASSYSETGNYGYT
J gene: TRBJ1-2
V gene: TRBV6-5

CDR3 protein: ARAQGSRKTQY
J gene: TRBJ2-5
V gene: TRBV2

CDR3 protein: ASSIGEGNVLT
J gene: TRBJ2-6
V gene: TRBV19

CDR3 protein: ASSEYAYNEQF
J gene: TRBJ2-1
V gene: TRBV25-1

CDR3 protein: ASRQLRGTEAF
J gene: TRBJ1-1
V gene: TRBV6-1

CDR3 protein: ASTTGVSGANVLT
J gene: TRBJ2-6
V gene: TRBV7-2

CDR3 protein: ASSRVSSYNEQF
J gene: TRBJ2-1
V gene: TRBV19

CDR3 protein: ASSANEQVPGNTIY
J gene: TRBJ1-3
V gene: TRBV6-1